This T cell receptor beta chain was observed in a study of T cell responses to AZD1222 COVID-19 vaccine. This clone turned up a few times. Its antigen is as yet unknown. The J segment lost 2 bases and the V segment lost 5 bases, leaving 3 bases of the junction unmatched. Germline CDR1 SGHDT, CDR2 YYEEEE. CDR3 size: 13 residues. The data were produced by immunoSEQ multiplex PCR, yet TCRdb's version contains in-frame clones alone and is incomplete. This table has 120,000 to 150,000 clones, about 86% appearing once. Overall study results and limits: Spike-specific TCR breadth and depth rose after two AZD1222 doses.

The chain recombines TRBV5-6 with TRBJ2-7; 8 bases agree with TRBD2. Sequencing used peripheral blood, obtained 28 days after the second AZD1222 dose. This TCR was sampled from an adult who received the AZD1222 COVID-19 vaccine. The DNA for the CDR3 is TGTGCCAGCAGAAGGACTAGCACCTACGAGCAGTACTTC. Residues: CASRRTSTYEQYF.